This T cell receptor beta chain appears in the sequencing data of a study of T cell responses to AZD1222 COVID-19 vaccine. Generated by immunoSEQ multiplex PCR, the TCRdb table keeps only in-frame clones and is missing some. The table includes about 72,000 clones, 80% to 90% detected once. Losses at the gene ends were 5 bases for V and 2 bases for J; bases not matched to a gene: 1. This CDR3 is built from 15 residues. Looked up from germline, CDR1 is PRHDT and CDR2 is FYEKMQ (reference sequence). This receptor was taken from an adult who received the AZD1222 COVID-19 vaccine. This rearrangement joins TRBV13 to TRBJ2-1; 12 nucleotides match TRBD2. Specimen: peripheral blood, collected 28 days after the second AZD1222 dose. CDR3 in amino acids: CASSPSGRAYNEQFF. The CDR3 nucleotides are TGTGCCAGCAGCCCTAGCGGGAGGGCCTACAATGAGCAGTTCTTC.